Shown below are 5 T cell receptor beta chains from a single sample sequenced in a study of blood T cells in healthy people across ages. Sample-barcoded 5' priming and a J-beta primer mix drove a second PCR of 7 to 11 cycles. One entry per CDR3 protein results from TCRdb running MiXCR on the 5' RACE reads. The repertoire has some 1.8 million distinct CDR3 sequences, approximately 39% of them found once; the top ten carry more than 20%. Sequenced sample: blood. The receptors stem from a human donor in good health.

J is TRBJ2-7 and V is TRBV6-2 or TRBV6-3, with D unclear. The CDR3 has 16 residues. V was shortened by 4 bases and J by 2 bases, with 18 bases between the two germline ends. CDR1 is MNHEY and CDR2 is SVGEGT in the germline V gene. In DNA, the CDR3 is TGTGCCAGCAGTTCTATAGGCTCGGTGCTCACCTACGAGCAGTACTTC. Protein: CASSSIGSVLTYEQYF.

V usage is TRBV7-9 and J usage is TRBJ1-4, with no clear D. Germline V CDR1 and CDR2: SEHNR, FQNEAQ (reference sequence). CDR3 length: 12 amino acids. The V end was cut by 1 base, the J end by 8 bases, with 5 bases between. This chain's CDR3 is CASSLEWEKLFF. In nucleotides, the CDR3 is TGTGCCAGCAGCTTAGAGTGGGAAAAACTGTTTTTT. The complete variable domain, with remaining parts taken from reference TRBV7-9 and TRBJ1-4, reads DTGVSQNPRHKITKRGQNVTFRCDPISEHNRLYWYRQTLGQGPEFLTYFQNEAQLEKSRLLSDRFSAERPKGSFSTLEIQRTEQGDSAMYLCASSLEWEKLFFGSGTQLSVL.

A few counts support this clonotype. V gene TRBV7-2 combines with J gene TRBJ2-1; 12 nucleotides line up with TRBD1. Germline V gives CDR1 SGHTA, CDR2 FQGNSA. After removal of 5 bases from V and 5 bases from J, the junction contained 7 bases not matched to a gene. This CDR3 contains 16 residues. As DNA, the CDR3 is TGTGCCAGCAGCACGTCCGGGACAGGGGGCAACAATGAGCAGTTCTTC. Amino acid sequence: CASSTSGTGGNNEQFF.

J is TRBJ2-7 and V is TRBV2; TRBD1 matches at 9 bases. Germline V gene lookup returns CDR1 SNHLY and CDR2 FYNNEI. V gave up 6 bases and J gave up 2 bases; unmatched junction bases: 5. There are 14 residues in the CDR3. The CDR3 sequence: CASSRQGVPYEQYF. CDR3 bases: TGTGCCAGCAGCCGACAGGGGGTCCCCTACGAGCAGTACTTC.

The chain employs TRBV15 and TRBJ2-5; no definite D call. The CDR3 has 13 residues. Germline CDR1 LNHNV, CDR2 YYDKDF (reference sequence). The V gene lost 1 base and the J gene lost 6 bases, with 9 bases spanning the gap. The CDR3 nucleotides read TGTGCCACCAGCAGAGGAGAAGAAAAGACCCAGTACTTC. Translating gives CATSRGEEKTQYF.